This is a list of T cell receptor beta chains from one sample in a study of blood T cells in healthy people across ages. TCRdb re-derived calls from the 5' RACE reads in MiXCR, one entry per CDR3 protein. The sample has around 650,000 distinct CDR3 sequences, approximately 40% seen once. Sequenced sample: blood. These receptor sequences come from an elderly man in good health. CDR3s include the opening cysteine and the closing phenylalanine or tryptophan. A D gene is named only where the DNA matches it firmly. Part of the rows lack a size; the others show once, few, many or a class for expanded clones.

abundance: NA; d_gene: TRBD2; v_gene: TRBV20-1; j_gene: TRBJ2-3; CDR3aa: CSARNLAGRTSTDTQYF; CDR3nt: TGCAGTGCTAGAAATCTAGCGGGACGTACTAGCACAGATACGCAGTATTTT
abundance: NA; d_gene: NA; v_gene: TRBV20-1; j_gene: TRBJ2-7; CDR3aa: CSASRPPHNEQYF; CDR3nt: TGCAGTGCTAGTCGTCCCCCTCACAATGAGCAGTACTTC
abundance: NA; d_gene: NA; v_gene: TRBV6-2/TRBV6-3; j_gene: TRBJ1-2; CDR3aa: CASSDILNYGYTF; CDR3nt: TGTGCCAGCAGCGACATACTCAACTATGGCTACACCTTC
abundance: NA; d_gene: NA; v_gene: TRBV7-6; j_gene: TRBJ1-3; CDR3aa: CASSSLGEAGNTIYF; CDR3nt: TGTGCCAGCAGCTCCCTGGGGGAAGCTGGAAACACCATATATTTT
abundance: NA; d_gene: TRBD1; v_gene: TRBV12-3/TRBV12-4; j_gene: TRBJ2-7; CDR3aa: CASSPTTNRGLEQYF; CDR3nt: TGTGCCAGCAGCCCGACAACCAACAGGGGGCTTGAGCAGTACTTC
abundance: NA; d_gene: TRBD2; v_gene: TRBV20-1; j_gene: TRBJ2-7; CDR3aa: CSARGSSGRVYEQYF; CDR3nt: TGCAGTGCTAGAGGATCTAGCGGGAGGGTCTACGAGCAGTACTTC
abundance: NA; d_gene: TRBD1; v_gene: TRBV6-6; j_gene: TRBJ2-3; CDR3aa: CASRPPGQGGVTQYF; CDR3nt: TGTGCCAGCCGGCCGCCAGGACAGGGAGGAGTTACGCAGTATTTT
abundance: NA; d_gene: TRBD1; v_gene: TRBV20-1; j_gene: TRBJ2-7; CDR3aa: CSAREHRDRGDEQYF; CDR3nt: TGCAGTGCTAGAGAGCACCGGGACAGGGGTGACGAGCAGTACTTC
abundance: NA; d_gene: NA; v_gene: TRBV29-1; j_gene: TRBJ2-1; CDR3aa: CSVEAGGRALQGTQFF; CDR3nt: TGCAGCGTTGAAGCTGGGGGCAGGGCTCTCCAAGGGACCCAGTTCTTC
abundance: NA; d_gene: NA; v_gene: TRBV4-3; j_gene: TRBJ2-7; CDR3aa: CASSQESATYNEQYF; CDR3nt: TGCGCCAGCAGCCAAGAGTCAGCCACCTACAATGAGCAGTACTTC
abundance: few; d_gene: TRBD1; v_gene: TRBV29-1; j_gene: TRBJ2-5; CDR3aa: CSVGDRDGLETQYF; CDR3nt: TGCAGCGTGGGGGACAGGGACGGATTGGAGACCCAGTACTTC
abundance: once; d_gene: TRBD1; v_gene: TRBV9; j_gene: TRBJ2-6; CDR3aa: CASSLTGTGVGANVLTF; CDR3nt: TGTGCCAGCAGCCTCACCGGGACAGGGGTCGGGGCCAACGTCCTGACTTTC
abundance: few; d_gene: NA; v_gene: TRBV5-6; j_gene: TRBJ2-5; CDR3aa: CASSFPSAGQETQYF; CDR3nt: TGTGCCAGCAGTTTCCCCTCTGCAGGACAAGAGACCCAGTACTTC
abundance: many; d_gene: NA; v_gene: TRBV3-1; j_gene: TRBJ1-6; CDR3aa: CASSPYYRASSDSPLHF; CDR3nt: TGTGCCAGCAGCCCATATTACAGAGCCTCGTCGGATTCACCCCTCCACTTT
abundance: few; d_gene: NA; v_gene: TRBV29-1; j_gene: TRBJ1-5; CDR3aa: CSAIVGRAGVNQPQHF; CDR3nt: TGCAGCGCCATTGTGGGCAGGGCGGGCGTCAATCAGCCCCAGCATTTT
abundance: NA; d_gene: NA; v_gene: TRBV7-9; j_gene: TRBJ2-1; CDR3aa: CASRSLTPGAKQFF; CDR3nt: TGTGCCAGCAGGTCCTTGACACCCGGGGCTAAGCAGTTCTTC
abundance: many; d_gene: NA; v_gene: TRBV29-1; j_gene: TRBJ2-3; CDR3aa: CSVERRQGSADTQYF; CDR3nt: TGCAGCGTTGAAAGGCGGCAGGGTTCCGCAGATACGCAGTATTTT
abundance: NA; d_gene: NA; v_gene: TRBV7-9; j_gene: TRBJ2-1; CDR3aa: CASSFQGPQDYNEQFF; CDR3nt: TGTGCCAGCAGCTTCCAGGGACCCCAGGACTACAATGAGCAGTTCTTC
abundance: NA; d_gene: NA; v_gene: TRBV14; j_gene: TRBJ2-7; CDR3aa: CASSQDPARIYEQYF; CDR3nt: TGTGCCAGCAGCCAAGATCCGGCGAGGATCTACGAGCAGTACTTC
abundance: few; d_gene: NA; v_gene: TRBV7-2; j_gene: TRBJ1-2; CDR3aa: CASIPQTRSNYGYTF; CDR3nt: TGTGCCAGCATCCCACAGACCCGATCTAACTATGGCTACACCTTC
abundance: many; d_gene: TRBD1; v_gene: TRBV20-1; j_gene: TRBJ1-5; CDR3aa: CSASPQGAIGNQPQHF; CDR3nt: TGCAGTGCTAGCCCACAGGGGGCGATCGGCAATCAGCCCCAGCATTTT
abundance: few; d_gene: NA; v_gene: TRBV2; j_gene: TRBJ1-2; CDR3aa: CASSASQRNYGYTF; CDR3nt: TGTGCCAGCAGTGCTTCCCAGCGTAACTATGGCTACACCTTC
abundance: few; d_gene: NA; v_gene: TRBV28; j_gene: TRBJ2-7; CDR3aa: CASSSSGTDSYEQYF; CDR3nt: TGTGCCAGCAGTTCATCCGGGACTGACTCCTACGAGCAGTACTTC
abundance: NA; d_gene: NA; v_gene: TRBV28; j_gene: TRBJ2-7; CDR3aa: CASSLNRGGYEQYF; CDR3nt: TGTGCCAGCAGTTTGAACAGGGGGGGCTACGAGCAGTACTTC
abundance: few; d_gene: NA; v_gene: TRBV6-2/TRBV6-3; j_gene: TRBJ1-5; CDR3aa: CASSYLSGNQPQHF; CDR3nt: TGTGCCAGCAGTTATTTGTCAGGGAATCAGCCCCAGCATTTT
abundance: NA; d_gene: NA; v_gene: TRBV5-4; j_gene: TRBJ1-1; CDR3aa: CASSLPTSQAFF; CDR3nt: TGTGCCAGCAGCCTGCCGACCAGTCAAGCTTTCTTT
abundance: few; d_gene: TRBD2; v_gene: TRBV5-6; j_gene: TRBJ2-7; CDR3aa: CASSLDSAGVAYEQYF; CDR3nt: TGTGCCAGCAGCTTGGATTCGGCGGGAGTGGCCTACGAGCAGTACTTC
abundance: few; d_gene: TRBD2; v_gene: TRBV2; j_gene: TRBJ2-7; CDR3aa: CASSDSGGLSYEQYF; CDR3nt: TGTGCCAGCAGTGACTCGGGGGGACTTTCCTACGAGCAGTACTTC
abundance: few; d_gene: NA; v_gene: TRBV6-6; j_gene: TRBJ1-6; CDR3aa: CASSYSSRQANSPLHF; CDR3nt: TGTGCCAGCAGTTACTCTAGTCGGCAGGCAAATTCACCCCTCCACTTT
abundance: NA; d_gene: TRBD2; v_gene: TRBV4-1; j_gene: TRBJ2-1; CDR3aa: CASSQDPTSGWGYNEQFF; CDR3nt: TGCGCCAGCAGCCAAGATCCAACTAGCGGGTGGGGATACAATGAGCAGTTCTTC
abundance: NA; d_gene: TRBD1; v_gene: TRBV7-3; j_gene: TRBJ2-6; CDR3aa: CASSLPQGAGANVLTF; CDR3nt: TGTGCCAGCAGTTTGCCTCAGGGGGCTGGGGCCAACGTCCTGACTTTC
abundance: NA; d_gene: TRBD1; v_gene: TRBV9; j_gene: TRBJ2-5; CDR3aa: CASSVGTGIDQETQYF; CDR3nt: TGTGCCAGCAGCGTCGGGACAGGGATCGACCAAGAGACCCAGTACTTC
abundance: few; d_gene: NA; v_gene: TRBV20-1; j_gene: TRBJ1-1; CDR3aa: CSARDLDVRSTEAFF; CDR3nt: TGCAGTGCTAGAGATCTGGACGTAAGGAGCACTGAAGCTTTCTTT
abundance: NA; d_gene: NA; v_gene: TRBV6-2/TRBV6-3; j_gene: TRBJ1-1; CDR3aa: CASMRVVTEAFF; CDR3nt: TGTGCCAGCATGCGGGTAGTCACTGAAGCTTTCTTT
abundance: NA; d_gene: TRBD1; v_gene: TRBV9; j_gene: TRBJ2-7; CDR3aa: CASSLSSGRGPYEQYF; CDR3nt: TGTGCCAGCAGCCTCTCCTCGGGCAGGGGGCCTTACGAGCAGTACTTC
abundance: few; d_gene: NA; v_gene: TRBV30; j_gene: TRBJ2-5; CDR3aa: CAWSPGRLQETQYF; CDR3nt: TGTGCCTGGAGTCCGGGACGGCTCCAAGAGACCCAGTACTTC
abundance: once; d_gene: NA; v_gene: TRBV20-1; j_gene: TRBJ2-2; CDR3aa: CSAKPQDHTGELFF; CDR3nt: TGCAGTGCCAAACCACAGGACCACACCGGGGAGCTGTTTTTT
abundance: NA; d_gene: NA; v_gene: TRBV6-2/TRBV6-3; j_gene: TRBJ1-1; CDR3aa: CASSRVGLSTEAFF; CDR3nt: TGTGCCAGCAGCCGCGTGGGGCTCTCCACTGAAGCTTTCTTT
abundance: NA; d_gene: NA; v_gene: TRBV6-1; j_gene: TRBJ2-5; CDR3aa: CASRAGLANPGETQYF; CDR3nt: TGTGCCAGCAGGGCGGGGTTGGCGAACCCCGGGGAGACCCAGTACTTC
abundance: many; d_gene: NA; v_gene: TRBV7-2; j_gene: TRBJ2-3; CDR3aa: CASSFGDTHQDTQYF; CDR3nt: TGTGCCAGCAGCTTTGGGGACACACACCAGGATACGCAGTATTTT
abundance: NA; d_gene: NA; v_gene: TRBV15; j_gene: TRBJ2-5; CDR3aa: CATSLGAQETQYF; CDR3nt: TGTGCCACCAGCTTGGGAGCCCAAGAGACCCAGTACTTC
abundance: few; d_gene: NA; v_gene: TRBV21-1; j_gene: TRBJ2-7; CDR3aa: CASSKWEGSSYEQYF; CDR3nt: TGTGCCAGCAGCAAATGGGAGGGGAGCTCCTACGAGCAGTACTTC
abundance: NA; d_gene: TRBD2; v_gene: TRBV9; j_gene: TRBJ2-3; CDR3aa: CASSVLAGETSTDTQYF; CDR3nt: TGTGCCAGCAGCGTACTAGCGGGGGAAACTAGCACAGATACGCAGTATTTT
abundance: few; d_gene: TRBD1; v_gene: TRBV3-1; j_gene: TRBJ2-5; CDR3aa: CASRGTGAETQYF; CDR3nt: TGTGCCAGCAGGGGGACAGGCGCGGAGACCCAGTACTTC
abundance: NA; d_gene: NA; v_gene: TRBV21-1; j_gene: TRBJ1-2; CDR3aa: CASSKDRGTNYGYTF; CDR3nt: TGTGCCAGCAGCAAAGACAGGGGTACTAACTATGGCTACACCTTC
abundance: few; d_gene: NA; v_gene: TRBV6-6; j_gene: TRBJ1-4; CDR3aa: CASSYDFPGSANEKLFF; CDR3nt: TGTGCCAGCAGTTACGATTTTCCAGGGTCGGCTAATGAAAAACTGTTTTTT
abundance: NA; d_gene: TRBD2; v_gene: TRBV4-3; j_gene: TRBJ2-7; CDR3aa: CASSQVLAATYEQYF; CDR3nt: TGCGCCAGCAGCCAAGTGCTAGCGGCGACCTACGAGCAGTACTTC
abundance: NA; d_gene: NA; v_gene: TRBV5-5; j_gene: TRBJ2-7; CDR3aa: CASSFSDQLAEQYF; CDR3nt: TGTGCCAGCAGCTTTTCCGACCAGTTAGCTGAGCAGTACTTC
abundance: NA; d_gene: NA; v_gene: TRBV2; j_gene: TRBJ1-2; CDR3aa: CASSEGASNYGYTF; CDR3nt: TGTGCCAGCAGTGAGGGAGCGTCCAACTATGGCTACACCTTC
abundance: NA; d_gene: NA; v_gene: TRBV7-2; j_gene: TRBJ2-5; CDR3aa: CASSLGWRETQYF; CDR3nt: TGTGCCAGCAGCCTAGGCTGGCGGGAGACCCAGTACTTC
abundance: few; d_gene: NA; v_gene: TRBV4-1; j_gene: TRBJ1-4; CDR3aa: CASSQDDAGSGEKLFF; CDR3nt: TGCGCCAGCAGCCAAGACGACGCCGGCAGTGGGGAAAAACTGTTTTTT
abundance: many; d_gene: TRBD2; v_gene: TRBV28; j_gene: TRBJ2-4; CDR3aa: CASTTGGSKNIQYF; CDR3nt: TGTGCCAGCACGACGGGAGGTTCCAAAAACATTCAGTACTTC
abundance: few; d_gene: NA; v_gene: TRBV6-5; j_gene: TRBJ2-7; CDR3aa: CASSYSIQAYEQYF; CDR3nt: TGTGCCAGCAGTTACTCGATCCAGGCCTACGAGCAGTACTTC
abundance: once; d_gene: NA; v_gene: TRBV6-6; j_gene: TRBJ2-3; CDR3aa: CASSTFGGSTDTQYF; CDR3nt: TGTGCCAGCAGTACTTTTGGCGGGAGCACAGATACGCAGTATTTT
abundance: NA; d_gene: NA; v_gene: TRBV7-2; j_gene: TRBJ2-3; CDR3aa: CASSFGLKSTDTQYF; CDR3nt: TGTGCCAGCAGCTTCGGACTTAAGAGCACAGATACGCAGTATTTT